Shown below are 18 T cell receptor beta chains from a single sample sequenced in a study of CD8+ T cells in alopecia areata. Treatment in this sample: oral pan-JAK inhibitor, 5-10 mg twice daily. Reverse transcription of extracted RNA yielded cDNA, which provided the sequencing template. Libraries were prepared by immunoSEQ multiplex PCR; TCRdb keeps only in-frame clonotypes and omits some of them. This sample carries over 150,000 clones, roughly 53% of them seen once, and the ten largest clones take over 10%. This sample comprised CD8+ T cells sorted from blood, obtained at week 24, from a patient treated with tofacitinib. These receptors were taken from a human donor with alopecia areata.

The count of this clone is one. This sequence joins TRBV29-1 and TRBJ2-1; TRBD1 aligns across 12 bases. Germline V CDR1 and CDR2: SQVTM, ANQGSEA. This CDR3 region has 14 residues. V trimming: 5 bases; J trimming: 8 bases; junction bases outside the gene matches: 7. CDR3 loop: CSVWTGQGADEQFF. CDR3 sequence (DNA): TGCAGCGTTTGGACGGGACAGGGGGCCGATGAGCAGTTCTTC.

The V and J genes are TRBV30 and TRBJ2-7, with D perhaps assigned TRBD1 or TRBD2 (6 bases each). The V end was cut by 0 bases, the J end by 2 bases, with 11 bases between. The germline CDR1 and CDR2 sequences are GTSNPN and SVGIG (reference sequence). This CDR3 is 14 amino acids long. This chain's CDR3 is CAWSVQEGAYEQYF. CDR3 coding DNA: TGTGCCTGGAGTGTACAGGAGGGGGCCTACGAGCAGTACTTC.

The chain joins TRBV7-8 to TRBJ2-5; D remains unclear. Germline CDR1 SGHVS, CDR2 FQNEAQ. Trimming stripped 2 bases from V and 3 bases from J, with 1 base between. There are 11 residues in the CDR3. CDR3 coding DNA: TGTGCCAGCAGCTTAAAAGAGACCCAGTACTTC. Translated: CASSLKETQYF.

The chain has TRBV10-3 and TRBJ2-5, with 8 bases matching TRBD1. Germline CDR1 ENHRY, CDR2 SYGVKD. The CDR3 spans 12 residues. Germline trimming cut 10 bases from V and 4 bases from J; bases unmatched to any gene: 5. DNA of the CDR3: TGTGCCACCAGGACAGGGAGAGAGACCCAGTACTTC. This encodes CATRTGRETQYF.

This chain uses TRBV7-2 with TRBJ2-5; TRBD2 is a possible D gene (5 bases). V was shortened by 1 base and J by 10 bases, with 13 bases between the two germline ends. Germline loops: CDR1 SGHTA, CDR2 FQGNSA. CDR3 length: 13 residues. The CDR3 sequence is CASSLVTSGDQYF. The CDR3 coding sequence is TGTGCCAGCAGCTTAGTTACCAGCGGAGACCAGTACTTC.

The chain joins TRBV2 to TRBJ1-5; D is perhaps TRBD1 (6 bases). The germline gives CDR1 SNHLY, CDR2 FYNNEI. This CDR3 contains 13 residues. V was clipped by 6 bases and J by 3 bases, with 9 bases between them. The CDR3 DNA reads TGTGCCAGCAGAGGGACACTCAATCAGCCCCAGCATTTT. Protein product: CASRGTLNQPQHF.

The chain carries TRBV2 and TRBJ2-7; 7 nucleotides line up with TRBD1. This CDR3 has 15 residues. The ends lost 4 bases at V and 3 bases at J; junction bases unmatched: 9. CDR1 and CDR2 from the germline V gene are SNHLY and FYNNEI. CDR3 coding DNA: TGTGCCAGCAGTGCCCCGGGACAGAGTTTCTACGAGCAGTACTTC. Translated, it gives CASSAPGQSFYEQYF.

The rearrangement links TRBV5-1 to TRBJ2-1; a weak D match, TRBD2 (6 bases). CDR1 and CDR2 (germline): SGHRS, YFSETQ. This CDR3 is 15 amino acids long. Trimming shortened V by 3 bases and J by 5 bases, and 15 bases separated the two germline ends. The chain's CDR3 is CASSSPGRGDNEQFF. The CDR3 DNA reads as TGCGCCAGCAGCTCCCCCGGGCGGGGTGACAATGAGCAGTTCTTC.

The chain employs TRBV19 and TRBJ2-7, with a possible D match to TRBD2 (5 bases). Germline V gene sequence: CDR1 LNHDA, CDR2 SQIVND (reference sequence). The CDR3 covers 14 residues. Trimming took off 8 bases at V and 2 bases at J, with 16 bases between the two ends. CDR3 in DNA: TGTGCCAGTGGAGCCGCAGGAGGCGCCTACGAGCAGTACTTC. This gives the protein CASGAAGGAYEQYF.

J is TRBJ2-3 and V is TRBV6-5, with 8 nucleotides matching TRBD2. There are 15 residues in the CDR3. Germline trimming cut 7 bases from V and 6 bases from J; bases unmatched to any gene: 12. CDR1 and CDR2 (germline): MNHEY, SVGAGI. CDR3 sequence reads: CASTSGTRLVDTQYF. The CDR3 coding sequence is TGTGCCAGCACCTCGGGGACTAGACTGGTTGATACGCAGTATTTT.

V usage is TRBV29-1 and J usage is TRBJ1-1; D gene unclear. V lost 7 bases to trimming and J lost 10 bases, with 19 bases between them. The CDR3 runs to 12 residues. Germline V gives CDR1 SQVTM, CDR2 ANQGSEA. This CDR3 reads CSALRGAAVAFF. CDR3 sequence (DNA): TGCAGCGCCCTCCGAGGTGCGGCCGTAGCTTTCTTT.

The chain links TRBV7-9 to TRBJ1-1; D ambiguous. Trimming removed 5 bases from V and 1 base from J, with 14 bases in between. CDR1 is SEHNR, CDR2 FQNEAQ, per germline (reference sequence). The CDR3 loop spans 15 amino acids. The CDR3 nucleotides read TGTGCCAGCAGCACACCCCAACGGGGGAACACTGAAGCTTTCTTT. Residues: CASSTPQRGNTEAFF.

This clone has just one count. The chain has TRBV6-4 and TRBJ1-2, with a weak D call TRBD1 (6 bases). The CDR3 is 12 amino acids. V was pared by 5 bases and J by 4 bases, with 8 bases between. Germline V gene data show CDR1 as MRHNA and CDR2 as SNTAGT. CDR3 in amino acids: CASSTGRYGYTF. The CDR3, as DNA: TGTGCCAGCAGTACAGGGCGCTATGGCTACACCTTC.

The genes are TRBV14 and TRBJ2-7, with 7 positions matching TRBD1. Germline CDR1 SGHDN, CDR2 FVKESK. The CDR3 runs to 14 residues. V lost 3 bases, J lost 1 base, and 3 bases stayed unmatched. The CDR3 region has the DNA TGTGCCAGCAGCCACCGGGACAGTTCCTACGAGCAGTACTTC. It yields the protein CASSHRDSSYEQYF.

V is TRBV5-1 and J is TRBJ2-1; D is perhaps TRBD1 or TRBD2 (5 bases each). Germline V CDR1 and CDR2: SGHRS, YFSETQ. Trimming stripped 4 bases from V and 2 bases from J, with 25 bases between. This CDR3 has 19 amino acids. The CDR3 coding sequence is TGCGCCAGCAGCCTTCATACAATCGGGGCAGCCGCTACCTACAATGAGCAGTTCTTC. It is translated as CASSLHTIGAAATYNEQFF.

The rearrangement joins TRBV7-6 to TRBJ2-1; TRBD1 matches 7 bases. The CDR3 length is 15 residues. After removal of 6 bases from V and 4 bases from J, the junction contained 9 bases not matched to a gene. In germline, CDR1 is SGHVS, CDR2 FNYEAQ. The CDR3 loop reads CASSQTPGQYNEQFF. CDR3 bases: TGTGCCAGCAGTCAAACCCCGGGACAGTACAATGAGCAGTTCTTC.

The rearrangement joins TRBV5-6 to TRBJ2-3, with a tentative D call TRBD2 (6 bases). The V gene's germline CDR1 is SGHDT and CDR2 YYEEEE. This CDR3 has 15 residues. V lost 1 base and J 2 bases, leaving 11 bases between the germline ends. DNA of the CDR3: TGTGCCAGCAGCTTGCGACTAGACTACACAGATACGCAGTATTTT. Encoded protein: CASSLRLDYTDTQYF.

The chain has TRBV9 and TRBJ2-2; 13 nucleotides align to TRBD2. Germline V CDR1 and CDR2: SGDLS, YYNGEE. After removal of 3 bases from V and 3 bases from J, the junction contained 8 bases not matched to a gene. The CDR3 consists of 18 residues. The CDR3 nucleotides are TGTGCCAGCAGCGCAGCCGGGACTAGCGGGGCCTACACCGGGGAGCTGTTTTTT. It codes for CASSAAGTSGAYTGELFF.